This TCR beta chain was captured by sequencing in a study of blood T cell repertoires in COVID-19. In the original processing: Amplified reference gene primers provided the basis for estimating nucleated cell counts. TCRdb's copy holds only in-frame clones and misses some; the assay was immunoSEQ multiplex PCR. That table furnishes V, J and clone size, whereas the DNA furnished D and trimming. The data contain some 180,000 clones, 70% to 90% of them singletons. It was during active infection that Seattle patients were enrolled and then longitudinally followed. The CDR3 runs 18 residues. V lost 2 bases and J 2 bases, leaving 21 bases between the germline ends. Germline loops: CDR1 WNHNN, CDR2 SYGVQD (reference sequence).

The sequenced sample was peripheral blood. The chain is built from TRBV10-1 and TRBJ2-5, with a possible D match to TRBD2 (6 bases). This clonotype was obtained from a man aged 50 or older with COVID-19, enrolled during active disease. The CDR3 nucleotides read TGCGCCAGCAGTGAGGCGGAGTCCTGGACTACACCACAAGAGACCCAGTACTTC. Translating gives CASSEAESWTTPQETQYF.